This T cell receptor (beta chain) was sequenced in a study of blood T cell repertoires in COVID-19. Looking at the study overall: PBMCs, B-cell-depleted T cells, or T cells were the source of the cDNA or gDNA that made up the material.

Using immunoSEQ multiplex PCR, the repertoire was profiled, and TCRdb retains in-frame clones only, with some absent. The sample comprises 250,000 to 350,000 clones, roughly nine tenths of which are singletons, and roughly 2% rests with the top ten. The V and J ends lost 7 bases and 4 bases, in that order; junction bases with no gene match: 4. Germline V gives CDR1 SNHLY, CDR2 FYNNEI. The CDR3 sequence is 13 residues long. The clonotype originates from a woman between 50 and 59 years old who had recovered from COVID-19. V and J are TRBV2 and TRBJ2-5, with 9 bases lining up with TRBD2. The sequencing input was peripheral blood. The CDR3 is CASKRGAGETQYF. The CDR3 DNA is TGTGCCAGCAAGCGGGGGGCGGGAGAGACCCAGTACTTC. Drawing the rest from reference TRBV2 and TRBJ2-5, the complete variable domain is EPEVTQTPSHQVTQMGQEVILRCVPISNHLYFYWYRQILGQKVEFLVSFYNNEISEKSEIFDDQFSVERPDGSNFTLKIRSTKLEDSAMYFCASKRGAGETQYFGPGTRLLVL.